The 25 T cell receptor beta chains below were found in one sample sequenced in a study of blood T cell repertoires in COVID-19. Measured with immunoSEQ multiplex PCR; TCRdb has only the in-frame clones, and not every one. The sample shows around 55,000 clones, over 80% of them seen only once. The sequencing sample was made of peripheral blood. The receptors derive from a man in his 60s with acute or convalescent COVID-19.

CDR3 protein: CASSYSQGGSRYEQYF. The CDR3 nucleotides read TGTGCCAGCAGTTACTCTCAGGGCGGGAGTCGGTACGAGCAGTACTTC. The chain carries TRBV6-5 and TRBJ2-7; 7 nucleotides agree with TRBD2. The junction had 9 bases not matched to a gene; V was cut back by 0 bases and J by 4 bases. Per the germline V gene, CDR1 is MNHEY and CDR2 is SVGAGI. The CDR3 covers 16 residues.

The CDR3 region has the DNA TGTGCCATCACGCGGGAGGGCCCAACAGATACGCAGTATTTT. Its translation is CAITREGPTDTQYF. The V gene is TRBV10-3, the J gene TRBJ2-3; 9 nucleotides align to TRBD2. The germline V gene encodes CDR1 ENHRY and CDR2 SYGVKD. The CDR3 is 14 amino acids. Trimming removed 7 bases from V and 3 bases from J; junction bases left unmatched: 5.

The rearrangement links TRBV7-2 to TRBJ2-7, with TRBD2 identical over 8 bases. J lost 6 bases, V lost 5 bases, and 12 bases had no gene match. CDR1 SGHTA and CDR2 FQGNSA come from the germline V gene. The CDR3 runs 15 residues. CDR3 residues: CASSGSRAGGSEQYF. In DNA form, the CDR3 reads TGTGCCAGCAGCGGATCCCGCGCGGGAGGATCCGAGCAGTACTTC.

This chain joins TRBV15 and TRBJ2-1, with 8 bases lining up with TRBD2. Germline-derived CDR1 and CDR2 are LNHNV and YYDKDF (reference sequence). The trim removed 0 bases at V and 4 bases at J, leaving 5 bases unmatched. CDR3 length equals 16 residues. The CDR3 is CATSREGTRSYNEQFF. CDR3 in DNA: TGTGCCACCAGCAGAGAGGGGACTAGATCTTACAATGAGCAGTTCTTC.

The chain uses TRBV9 and TRBJ2-3; D not resolved. The ends were cut back, 0 bases at V and 0 bases at J, with 8 bases in the middle. CDR1 and CDR2 (germline): SGDLS, YYNGEE. This CDR3 contains 15 residues. In nucleotides, the CDR3 is TGTGCCAGCAGCGTAGGACTCGCTAGCACAGATACGCAGTATTTT. Translation: CASSVGLASTDTQYF.

The chain has TRBV28 and TRBJ1-2, with TRBD1 identical over 12 bases. Per germline, CDR1 MDHEN and CDR2 SYDVKM. CDR3 length equals 19 residues. V lost 7 bases to trimming and J lost 5 bases; unmatched junction nucleotides: 20. CDR3 nucleotide sequence: TGTGCCAGCACCGGAAAGGAACGGGACAGGGGGCCCCTACGGTATGGCTACACCTTC. It yields the protein CASTGKERDRGPLRYGYTF.

V is TRBV6-2 or TRBV6-3 and J is TRBJ1-2; 10 nucleotides align to TRBD1. The CDR3 spans 13 residues. Germline lookup yields CDR1 MNHEY and CDR2 SVGEGT. The junction had 2 bases not matched to a gene; V was cut back by 6 bases and J by 4 bases. CDR3 nucleotide sequence: TGTGCCAGCAGCCGGACAGGGGGCTATGGCTACACCTTC. Its protein is CASSRTGGYGYTF.

The rearrangement joins TRBV20-1 to TRBJ2-1; no clear D. CDR1 DFQATT and CDR2 SNEGSKA come from the germline V gene (reference sequence). V was pared by 1 base and J by 9 bases, with 4 bases between. The CDR3 extends over 10 amino acids. The CDR3 loop reads CSARAGEQFF. The CDR3 DNA follows: TGCAGTGCTAGAGCAGGTGAGCAGTTCTTC.

The chain has TRBV5-5 and TRBJ1-5; 7 positions match TRBD1. Germline CDR1 and CDR2: SGHKS and YYEKEE (reference sequence). The CDR3 is 18 amino acids. Losses at the gene ends were 3 bases for V and 0 bases for J; bases not matched to a gene: 12. For the CDR3, the DNA is TGTGCCAGCAGCTCTTTCAGGACAGGTGGAGATAGCAATCAGCCCCAGCATTTT. Its protein product is CASSSFRTGGDSNQPQHF.

Here the CDR3 reads CASSEGTGNQPQHF. CDR3 bases: TGTGCCAGCAGTGAGGGGACAGGGAATCAGCCCCAGCATTTT. This chain joins TRBV2 and TRBJ1-5, with 9 bases that match TRBD1. CDR1 is SNHLY and CDR2 is FYNNEI in the germline V gene. V lost 3 bases and J lost 4; bases outside the gene matches: 1. The CDR3 is 14 residues long. Combining the CDR3 with reference TRBV2 and TRBJ1-5 gives the whole variable domain EPEVTQTPSHQVTQMGQEVILRCVPISNHLYFYWYRQILGQKVEFLVSFYNNEISEKSEIFDDQFSVERPDGSNFTLKIRSTKLEDSAMYFCASSEGTGNQPQHFGDGTRLSIL.

V is TRBV2 and J is TRBJ2-2, with a weak D call TRBD2 (5 bases). The CDR3 runs 14 residues. Trimming removed 1 base at V and 5 bases at J, with 8 bases between. Germline assignment: CDR1 SNHLY and CDR2 FYNNEI. The CDR3 spells CASSEGEMTGELFF. The DNA for the CDR3 is TGTGCCAGCAGTGAAGGGGAGATGACCGGGGAGCTGTTTTTT.

CDR3 loop: CSVEGVGDTDTQYF. DNA of the CDR3: TGCAGCGTTGAAGGGGTAGGGGACACAGATACGCAGTATTTT. This chain connects TRBV29-1 to TRBJ2-3; D perhaps matches TRBD1 (5 bases). In germline, CDR1 is SQVTM, CDR2 ANQGSEA. The V end lost 1 base, the J end lost 2 bases, and 10 bases lay between the germline ends. The CDR3 runs to 14 residues.

The genes are TRBV28 and TRBJ2-5, with 9 bases identical to TRBD2. The germline V gene encodes CDR1 MDHEN and CDR2 SYDVKM. V dropped 3 bases and J dropped 5; count of bases not matched to a gene: 4. This CDR3 region has 14 residues. CDR3 residues: CASSFPAGGETQYF. CDR3 coding DNA: TGTGCCAGCAGTTTTCCGGCGGGAGGGGAGACCCAGTACTTC.

The chain links TRBV7-2 to TRBJ1-2; maybe TRBD1 (6 bases). Trimming left V 4 bases short and J 5 bases short, with 17 bases between. Per the germline V gene, CDR1 is SGHTA and CDR2 is FQGNSA. The CDR3 is 15 amino acids. This CDR3 is CASSSTPQGLYGYTF. In DNA form, the CDR3 reads TGTGCCAGCAGCTCAACCCCACAGGGATTATATGGCTACACCTTC.

The chain joins TRBV9 to TRBJ1-2; no firm D call. V lost 1 base to trimming and J lost 0 bases, with 10 bases between them. The CDR3 consists of 15 residues. Germline CDR1 and CDR2: SGDLS and YYNGEE. The CDR3 sequence: CASSVFGQANYGYTF. CDR3 nucleotides: TGTGCCAGCAGCGTATTCGGCCAGGCTAACTATGGCTACACCTTC.

V and J are TRBV11-3 and TRBJ2-1; 14 nucleotides match TRBD2. Trimming cost V 0 bases and J 8 bases; bases outside gene matches: 6. CDR3 length: 17 amino acids. Germline assignment: CDR1 SGHNT and CDR2 YENEEA. The CDR3 spells CASSLEGPGLAGDEQFF. The DNA of the CDR3 is TGTGCCAGCAGCTTAGAGGGACCGGGACTAGCGGGAGATGAGCAGTTCTTC.

The chain recombines TRBV15 with TRBJ1-5; possibly TRBD1 for D (6 bases). CDR3 size: 15 residues. Germline V lookup: CDR1 LNHNV, CDR2 YYDKDF (reference sequence). V lost 0 bases to trimming and J lost 1 base, with 7 bases between them. The CDR3 sequence is CATSRDRGSNQPQHF. CDR3 nucleotides: TGTGCCACCAGCAGAGACAGGGGAAGCAATCAGCCCCAGCATTTT.

The chain recombines TRBV11-3 with TRBJ2-7, with 7 nucleotides matching TRBD1. J gave up 1 base and V 2 bases, and 8 bases lay outside the gene matches. In germline, CDR1 is SGHNT, CDR2 YENEEA. This CDR3 is built from 16 residues. The CDR3 protein is CASSLPRTGDSYEQYF. The CDR3 DNA reads TGTGCCAGCAGCTTACCTCGGACAGGTGATTCCTACGAGCAGTACTTC.

J is TRBJ1-6 and V is TRBV7-8; 7 bases are shared with TRBD1. CDR3 length: 20 residues. Germline V gene lookup returns CDR1 SGHVS and CDR2 FQNEAQ. V was clipped by 2 bases and J by 0 bases; unmatched bases: 13. CDR3 coding DNA: TGTGCCAGCAGCTTATTAGGACAGGCAAAAGGGGTCTCCTATAATTCACCCCTCCACTTT. This translates into CASSLLGQAKGVSYNSPLHF.

V usage is TRBV28 and J usage is TRBJ2-7, with D maybe TRBD2 (5 bases). Germline-derived CDR1 and CDR2 are MDHEN and SYDVKM. The CDR3 is 15 residues long. V lost 5 bases and J 1 base, leaving 15 bases between the germline ends. The CDR3 DNA sequence: TGTGCCAGCAGTGGGCGAGGAGGATGGTCCTACGAGCAGTACTTC. Amino acids: CASSGRGGWSYEQYF.

The V gene is TRBV7-2, the J gene TRBJ2-3; the D gene is possibly TRBD1 (5 bases). Per germline, CDR1 SGHTA and CDR2 FQGNSA. V dropped 6 bases and J dropped 0 bases, with 13 bases sitting between them. This CDR3 has 15 amino acids. The CDR3, as DNA: TGTGCCAGCAGGATAGGGGTTGGTAGCACAGATACGCAGTATTTT. This gives the protein CASRIGVGSTDTQYF. The full variable domain, its missing parts supplied by reference TRBV7-2 and TRBJ2-3, is GAGVSQSPSNKVTEKGKDVELRCDPISGHTALYWYRQSLGQGLEFLIYFQGNSAPDKSGLPSDRFSAERTGGSVSTLTIQRTQQEDSAVYLCASRIGVGSTDTQYFGPGTRLTVL.

The chain joins TRBV30 to TRBJ2-7; D ambiguous. The CDR3 has 16 amino acids. CDR1 GTSNPN and CDR2 SVGIG come from the germline V gene (reference sequence). V gave up 5 bases and J gave up 0 bases, with 20 bases separating them. In DNA, the CDR3 is TGTGCCTGGGATATGACGGGTCTCTTAAACTCCTACGAGCAGTACTTC. Its protein is CAWDMTGLLNSYEQYF.

The CDR3 here is CASSMETVYGYTF. The CDR3, as DNA: TGTGCCAGTAGTATGGAAACAGTCTATGGCTACACCTTC. The rearrangement joins TRBV19 to TRBJ1-2, with D unresolved. The CDR3 is 13 amino acids. CDR1 and CDR2 (germline): LNHDA, SQIVND (reference sequence). Deletions cut 3 bases from V and 4 bases from J, with 9 bases between.

This chain uses TRBV5-4 with TRBJ1-1, with D maybe TRBD1 (5 bases). V was trimmed by 3 bases and J by 3 bases, leaving 15 bases between them. Germline V gives CDR1 SGHNT, CDR2 YYREEE (reference sequence). The length of the CDR3 is 15 residues. The CDR3 nucleotides are TGTGCCAGCAGCTCGGAGGGGAGAGGTGACACTGAAGCTTTCTTT. This codes for CASSSEGRGDTEAFF.

V and J are TRBV19 and TRBJ1-2; D is unresolved. Trimming removed 8 bases from V and 4 bases from J, with 23 bases in between. In germline, CDR1 is LNHDA, CDR2 SQIVND (reference sequence). This CDR3 comprises 16 residues. CDR3 amino acids: CASSLQPRSPFYGYTF. Written as DNA, the CDR3 is TGTGCCAGTTCACTGCAACCGAGGAGCCCTTTCTATGGCTACACCTTC.